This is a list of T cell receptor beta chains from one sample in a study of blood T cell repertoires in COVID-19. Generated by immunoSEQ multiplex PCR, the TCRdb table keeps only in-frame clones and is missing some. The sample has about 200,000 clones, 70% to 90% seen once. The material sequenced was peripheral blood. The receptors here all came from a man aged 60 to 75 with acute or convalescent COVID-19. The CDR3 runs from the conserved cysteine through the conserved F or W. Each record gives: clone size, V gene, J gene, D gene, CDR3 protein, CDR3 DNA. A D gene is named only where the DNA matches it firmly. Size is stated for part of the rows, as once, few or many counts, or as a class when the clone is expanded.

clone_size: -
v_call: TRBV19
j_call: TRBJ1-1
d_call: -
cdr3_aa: CASSIASEAFF
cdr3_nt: TGTGCCAGTAGTATAGCCAGTGAAGCTTTCTTT

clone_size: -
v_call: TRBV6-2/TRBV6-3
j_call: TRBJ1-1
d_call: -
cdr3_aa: CASSYLQGTEAFF
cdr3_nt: TGTGCCAGCAGTTACCTGCAGGGGACTGAAGCTTTCTTT

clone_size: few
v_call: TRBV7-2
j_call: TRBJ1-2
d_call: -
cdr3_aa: CASSLRGSYTF
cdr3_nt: TGTGCCAGCAGCTTGAGGGGGAGCTACACCTTC

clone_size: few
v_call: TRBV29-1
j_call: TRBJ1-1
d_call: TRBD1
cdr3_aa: CSARTGQMNTEAFF
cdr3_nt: TGCAGCGCCCGGACAGGACAGATGAACACTGAAGCTTTCTTT

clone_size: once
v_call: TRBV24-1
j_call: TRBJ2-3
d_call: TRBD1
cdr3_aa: CATGTGGTDTQYF
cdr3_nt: TGTGCCACCGGGACAGGGGGCACAGATACGCAGTATTTT

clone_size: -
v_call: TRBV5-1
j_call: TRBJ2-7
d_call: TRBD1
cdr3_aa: CASSLSATGGRYEQYF
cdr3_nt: TGCGCCAGCAGCTTGTCGGCAACAGGGGGCCGCTACGAGCAGTACTTC

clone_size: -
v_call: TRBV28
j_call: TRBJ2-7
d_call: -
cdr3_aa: CASSFPTRSYEQYF
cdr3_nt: TGTGCCAGCAGTTTCCCTACTAGGTCCTACGAGCAGTACTTC

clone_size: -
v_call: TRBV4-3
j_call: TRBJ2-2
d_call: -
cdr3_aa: CASSQDHPSRGGTGELFF
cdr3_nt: TGCGCCAGCAGCCAAGATCATCCTAGCCGGGGAGGTACCGGGGAGCTGTTTTTT

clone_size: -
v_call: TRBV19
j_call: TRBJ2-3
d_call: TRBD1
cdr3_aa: CASTLSPGQTDTQYF
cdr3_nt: TGTGCCAGTACTCTTAGCCCGGGACAGACAGATACGCAGTATTTT

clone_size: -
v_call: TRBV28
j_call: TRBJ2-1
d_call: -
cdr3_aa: CASSVTGTLSYNEQFF
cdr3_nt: TGTGCCAGCAGTGTAACCGGGACACTATCCTACAATGAGCAGTTCTTC

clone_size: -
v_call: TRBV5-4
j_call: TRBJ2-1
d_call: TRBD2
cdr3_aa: CASSLEGTSGSSYNEQFF
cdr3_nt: TGTGCCAGCAGCTTGGAGGGGACTAGCGGGAGCTCCTACAATGAGCAGTTCTTC

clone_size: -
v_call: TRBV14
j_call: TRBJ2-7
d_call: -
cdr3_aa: CASSQVTGVGEQYF
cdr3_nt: TGTGCCAGCAGCCAAGTAACGGGAGTGGGCGAGCAGTACTTC

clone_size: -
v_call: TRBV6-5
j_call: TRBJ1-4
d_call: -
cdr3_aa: CASSYSGWAWEKLFF
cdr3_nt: TGTGCCAGCAGTTATTCGGGGTGGGCATGGGAAAAACTGTTTTTT

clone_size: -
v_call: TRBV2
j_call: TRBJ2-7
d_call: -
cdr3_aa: CASILRDHSYEQYF
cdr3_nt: TGTGCCAGCATTCTGCGGGACCACTCCTACGAGCAGTACTTC

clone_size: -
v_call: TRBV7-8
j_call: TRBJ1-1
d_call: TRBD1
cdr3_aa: CASSLTTTGGRRRNTEAFF
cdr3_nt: TGTGCCAGCAGCTTAACGACTACAGGGGGCCGAAGAAGGAACACTGAAGCTTTCTTT

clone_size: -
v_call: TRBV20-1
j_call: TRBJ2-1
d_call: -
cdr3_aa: CSASNLGQRLSNEQFF
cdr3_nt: TGCAGTGCTAGTAACTTGGGACAACGATTAAGCAATGAGCAGTTCTTC

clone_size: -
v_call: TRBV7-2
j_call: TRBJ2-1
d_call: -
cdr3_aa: CASSSSSSSSYNEQFF
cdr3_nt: TGTGCCAGCAGCTCCTCATCTAGTTCCTCCTACAATGAGCAGTTCTTC

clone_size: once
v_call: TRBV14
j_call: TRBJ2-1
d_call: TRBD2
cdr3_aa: CASSPKTGTSGSSGTYNEQFF
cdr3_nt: TGTGCCAGCAGCCCGAAAACCGGGACTAGCGGGAGTTCGGGTACCTACAATGAGCAGTTCTTC

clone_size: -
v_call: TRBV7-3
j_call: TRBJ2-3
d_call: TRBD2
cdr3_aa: CASSLGTSQGQYF
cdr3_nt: TGTGCCAGCAGCCTGGGGACTAGTCAAGGGCAGTATTTT

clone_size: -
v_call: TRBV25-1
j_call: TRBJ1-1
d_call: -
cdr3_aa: CASSSTSGTHTEAFF
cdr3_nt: TGTGCCAGCAGTTCTACCTCCGGGACTCACACTGAAGCTTTCTTT

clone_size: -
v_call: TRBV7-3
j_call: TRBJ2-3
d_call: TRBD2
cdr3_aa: CASSSSLAGVTQYF
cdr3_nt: TGTGCCAGCAGCTCCTCATTAGCGGGAGTGACGCAGTATTTT

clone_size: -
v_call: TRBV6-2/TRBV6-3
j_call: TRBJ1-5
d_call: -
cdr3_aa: CASSPGRSGRRGQPQHF
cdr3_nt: TGTGCCAGCAGCCCAGGACGGTCTGGGCGGCGGGGTCAGCCCCAGCATTTT

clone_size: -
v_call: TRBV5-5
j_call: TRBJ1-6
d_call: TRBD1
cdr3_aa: CASSLGTALYNSPLHF
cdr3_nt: TGTGCCAGCAGCCTAGGGACAGCCCTCTATAATTCACCCCTCCACTTT

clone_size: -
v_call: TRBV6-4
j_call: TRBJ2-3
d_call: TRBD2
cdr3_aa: CASSTGTSGKDTQYF
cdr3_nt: TGTGCCAGCAGTACCGGGACTAGCGGGAAGGATACGCAGTATTTT

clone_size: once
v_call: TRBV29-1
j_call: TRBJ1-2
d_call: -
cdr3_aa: CSVEIGFAGYTF
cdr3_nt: TGCAGCGTTGAGATCGGGTTTGCTGGCTACACCTTC

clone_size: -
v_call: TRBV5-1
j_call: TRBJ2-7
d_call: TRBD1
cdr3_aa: CASSLETGGEQYF
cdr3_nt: TGCGCCAGCAGCTTGGAAACAGGGGGGGAGCAGTACTTC

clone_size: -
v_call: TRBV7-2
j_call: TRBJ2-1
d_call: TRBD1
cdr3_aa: CASSFRTGLSNEQFF
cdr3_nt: TGTGCCAGCAGCTTTCGGACAGGGTTATCAAATGAGCAGTTCTTC

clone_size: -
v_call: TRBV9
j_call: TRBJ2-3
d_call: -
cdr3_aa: CASSVGSGNTDTQYF
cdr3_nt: TGTGCCAGCAGCGTAGGATCCGGGAACACAGATACGCAGTATTTT

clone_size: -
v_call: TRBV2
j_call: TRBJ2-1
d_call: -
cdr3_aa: CASRASAHNEQFF
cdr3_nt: TGTGCCAGCAGGGCTAGCGCCCACAATGAGCAGTTCTTC

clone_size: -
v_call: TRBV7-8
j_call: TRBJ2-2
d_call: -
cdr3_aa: CASSPSGRVNTGELFF
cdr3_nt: TGTGCCAGCAGCCCATCCGGGCGGGTGAACACCGGGGAGCTGTTTTTT

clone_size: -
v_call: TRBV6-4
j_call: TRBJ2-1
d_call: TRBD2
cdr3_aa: CASSNRLAAYNEQFF
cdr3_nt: TGTGCCAGCAGTAACCGACTAGCAGCCTACAATGAGCAGTTCTTC

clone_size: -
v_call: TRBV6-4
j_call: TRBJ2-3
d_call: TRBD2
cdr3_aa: CASSVTSGRGDTQYF
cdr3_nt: TGTGCCAGCAGTGTAACTAGCGGGAGGGGAGATACGCAGTATTTT

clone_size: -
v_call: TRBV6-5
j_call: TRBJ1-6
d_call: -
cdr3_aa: CASSYFINRESPLHF
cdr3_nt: TGTGCCAGCAGTTACTTCATCAACAGGGAATCACCCCTCCACTTT

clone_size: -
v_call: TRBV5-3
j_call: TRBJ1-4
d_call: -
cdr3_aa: CARTGSLATNEKLFF
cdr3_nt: TGTGCCAGAACGGGTTCTCTCGCAACTAATGAAAAACTGTTTTTT

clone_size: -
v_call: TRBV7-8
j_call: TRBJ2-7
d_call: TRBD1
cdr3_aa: CASSLARGTGSEQYF
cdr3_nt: TGTGCCAGCAGCTTAGCGCGGGGGACAGGGTCCGAGCAGTACTTC

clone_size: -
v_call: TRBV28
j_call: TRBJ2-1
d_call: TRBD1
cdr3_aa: CASSASGTGNREQFF
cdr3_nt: TGTGCCAGCAGTGCCTCCGGGACAGGGAACCGTGAGCAGTTCTTC

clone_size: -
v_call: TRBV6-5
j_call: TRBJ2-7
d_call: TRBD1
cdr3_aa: CASSYSRTGYEQYF
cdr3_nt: TGTGCCAGCAGTTACTCGCGGACAGGCTACGAGCAGTACTTC

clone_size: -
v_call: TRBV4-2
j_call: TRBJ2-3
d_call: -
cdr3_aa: CASSQDPSNADTQYF
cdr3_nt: TGTGCCAGCAGCCAAGATCCTAGCAACGCAGATACGCAGTATTTT

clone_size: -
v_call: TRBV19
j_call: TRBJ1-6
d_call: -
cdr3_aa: CASTPLPAGSPLHF
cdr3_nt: TGTGCCAGTACCCCTTTACCAGCGGGCTCACCCCTCCACTTT

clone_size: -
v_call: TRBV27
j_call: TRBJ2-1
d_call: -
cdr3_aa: CASSLVRSSYNEQFF
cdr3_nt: TGTGCCAGCAGTTTAGTCCGTAGCTCCTACAATGAGCAGTTCTTC

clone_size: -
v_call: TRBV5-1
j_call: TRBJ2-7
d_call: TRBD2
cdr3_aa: CASSPAAGGPYEQYF
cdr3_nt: TGCGCCAGCAGCCCAGCAGCGGGAGGGCCCTACGAGCAGTACTTC

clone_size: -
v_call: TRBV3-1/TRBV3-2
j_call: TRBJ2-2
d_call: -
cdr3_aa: CASSQGGGRTGELFF
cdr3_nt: TGTGCCAGCAGCCAAGGAGGAGGGAGGACCGGGGAGCTGTTTTTT

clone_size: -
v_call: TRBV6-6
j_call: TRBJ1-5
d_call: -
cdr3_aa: CASSQLPKTGSKAQQPQHF
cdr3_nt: TGTGCCAGCAGTCAGCTACCGAAGACAGGATCGAAGGCGCAGCAGCCCCAGCATTTT

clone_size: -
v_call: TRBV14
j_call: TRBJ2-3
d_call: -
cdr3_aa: CASSQDVGGTQYF
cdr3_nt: TGTGCCAGCAGCCAAGATGTGGGAGGTACGCAGTATTTT

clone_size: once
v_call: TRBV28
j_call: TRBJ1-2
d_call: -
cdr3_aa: CASTGTEGGYGYTF
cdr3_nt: TGTGCCAGCACCGGGACGGAGGGTGGGTATGGCTACACCTTC

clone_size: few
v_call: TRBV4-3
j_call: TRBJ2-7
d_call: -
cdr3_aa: CASSPTLGQAGEQYF
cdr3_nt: TGCGCCAGCAGTCCCACCCTCGGACAGGCGGGGGAGCAGTACTTC

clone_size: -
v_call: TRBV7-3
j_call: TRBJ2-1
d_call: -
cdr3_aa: CASSLTRNEQFF
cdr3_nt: TGTGCCAGCAGCTTAACGAGGAATGAGCAGTTCTTC

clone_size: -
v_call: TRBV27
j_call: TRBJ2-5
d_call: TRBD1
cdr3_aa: CASAMDRQETQYF
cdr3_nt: TGTGCCAGCGCTATGGACAGGCAAGAGACCCAGTACTTC

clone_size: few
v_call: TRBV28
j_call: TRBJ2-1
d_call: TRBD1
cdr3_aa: CASRNPGQGAREQFF
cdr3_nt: TGTGCCAGCAGAAACCCGGGACAGGGGGCGAGGGAGCAGTTCTTC

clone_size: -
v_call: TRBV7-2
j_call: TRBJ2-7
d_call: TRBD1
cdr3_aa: CASSQDRVSYEQYF
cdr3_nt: TGTGCCAGCAGCCAAGACAGGGTCTCCTACGAGCAGTACTTC

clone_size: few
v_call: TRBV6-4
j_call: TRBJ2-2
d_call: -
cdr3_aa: CASSPQGQGLTGELFF
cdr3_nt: TGTGCCAGCAGCCCGCAAGGACAGGGACTAACCGGGGAGCTGTTTTTT

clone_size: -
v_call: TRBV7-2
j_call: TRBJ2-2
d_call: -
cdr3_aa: CASSWGVGNTGELFF
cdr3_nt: TGTGCCAGCAGCTGGGGAGTCGGGAACACCGGGGAGCTGTTTTTT

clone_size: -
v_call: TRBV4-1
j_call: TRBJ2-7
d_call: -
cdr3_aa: CASSQMRLNSYEQYF
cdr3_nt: TGCGCCAGCAGCCAGATGAGACTAAACTCCTACGAGCAGTACTTC